What follows describes a single TCR beta chain. Its binding antigen is unknown. No per-base quality is available; no much larger clone lies one base away. The donors were healthy, HIV-negative adults who had no recently reported acute infections or vaccinations. Only Caucasian adults living in Nashville, Tennessee, USA were represented among the donors. CD4+ T cells were enriched through magnetic negative selection, after which naive cells were positively selected on CD45RA and the remaining negative fraction served as the memory subset. Blood was obtained by leukapheresis, after which PBMCs were separated by Ficoll-Histopaque density gradient centrifugation and cryopreserved in liquid nitrogen vapor phase. Analytical flow cytometry was used to check the purity and quantity of every magnetically sorted T cell population. Each sorted fraction had its genomic DNA isolated and then quantified by UV absorbance on a Nanodrop 2000c.

TCR CDR3 regions were amplified from genomic DNA by multiplex PCR using the deep immunoSEQ assay. Extracted genomic DNA from each cell subset was spread evenly across all wells of several immunoSEQ 96-well plates, with each plate serving as a replicate. Each replicate PCR for sorted subsets received about 0.2 ug genomic DNA, equal to roughly 30,000 T cell genomes. Purified libraries were quantified with a Qubit 3.0 fluorometer, sized on a Bioanalyzer 2100, and re-quantified with the KAPA Library Quantification kit. Every immunoSEQ 96-well plate was sequenced on a dedicated single-read 150-cycle Illumina NextSeq 550 flow cell. The paper's data handling went like this. Because only junctional sequences without quality scores were contained in the immunoSEQ output, filtering matching that applied to full-length reads could not be performed. To assign V/J genes and CDR3, sequences were annotated against IMGT germline references using PyIR, a Python wrapper for IgBLAST v1.9. Any read was removed if the V/J assignment was weak (E-value above 1e-6), the CDR3 was missing, or the read contained stop codons, out-of-frame junctions, or ambiguous translated residues. V3J clonotypes were defined by identical inferred V gene, J gene, and CDR3 amino acid sequence. To compute the percentage overlap between repertoires, the number of shared unique clonotypes was divided by the size of the smaller repertoire. Three approaches were used to assess repertoire richness: RTK rarefaction, the Chao1 estimator, and Recon v2.1 estimates of unobserved clonotypes. Generation probabilities were computed with OLGA for all TCRbeta clonotypes obtained by the gDNA method from several donors. TCRdb obtained this table from immuneACCESS and retained in-frame rearrangements with V and J assigned. These tables miss some clones; where compared with another copy, unresolved V genes account for less than half of the shortfall, and the remainder is unexplained. The V and J calls and clone size come from that table; D and trimming were worked out from the DNA. The sample includes 2 million to 3 million clones, with 90% to 95% observed a single time. The ten largest account for 0.36% of the sample.

This sample is drawn from a study of shared clonotypes between healthy human individuals (dated by TCRdb to about 2020). Regarding the study in general: The cohort comprised two women and a few men aged 18 to 49 years. Each donor's leukapheresis produced roughly between roughly 0.9 and 8.9 billion PBMCs. For each donor, CD4 naive and CD4 memory were each given three plates, CD8 naive was given two plates, and CD8 memory was given one plate. To increase sequencing depth and limit assay-specific biases, TCR repertoire library preparation and sequencing were carried out by different laboratories using diverse techniques. Blood TCR repertoires of roughly five healthy adults were deeply sequenced to estimate repertoire size and the extent of clonotype sharing between individuals.

The research as a whole found: Across a handful of donors, roughly 5% of naive CD4, roughly 3.4% of naive CD8, 2.3% of memory CD4, and under 0.45% of memory CD8 clonotypes were shared. Larger estimated clonotype richness was generally found for naive subsets than for memory subsets. Clonotypes shared by all four sorted-subset donors showed higher generation probabilities than non-shared clonotypes. Sampling was restricted to blood, and TCR repertoires in tissue are likely to differ from TCR repertoires in blood. The genetic and exposure-history diversity represented was limited by the small number of donors. Based on pairwise subsampling, the degree of clonotype sharing among donors was expected to be affected by sequencing depth. Rarefaction of sorted-subset datasets indicated incomplete sequencing despite the large sequencing depth.

The clonotype was recovered from a man aged 18-30 years in good health. Some clones in this sample may be carry-over from other donors' samples. The sample consisted of naive CD4+ T cells from PBMCs. Reading the label with the study, this specimen's cell subset or site is: CD45RA+ positively selected.

The CDR3 here reads CASSIEEGSSGANVLTF. The sequence in DNA is TGTGCCAGCAGCATAGAGGAGGGGTCCTCTGGGGCCAACGTCCTGACTTTC. This chain joins TRBV12-1 to TRBJ2-6; TRBD2 reflects the table's D call only, with no check against the DNA. TRBV12-1 represents a pseudogene. The CDR3 starts with the cysteine, ends with the phenylalanine, and has 17 residues. Left in the record is the CDR3 DNA by itself, 51 bases read in frame from the first base.